The clone carrying this T cell receptor (beta chain) was observed at least ten times. No antigen is known for it. These data originate in a study of Graves' ophthalmopathy and Graves' hyperthyroidism. Study-wide results and limits: Blood repertoires reportedly contained most expanded thyroid clonotypes above 0.001 frequency. In separating ophthalmopathy from stable hyperthyroidism, a 13-signature model achieved 87.88% sensitivity and 81.08% specificity.

CDR1 is MNHEY and CDR2 is SVGAGI in the germline V gene. Trimming took 0 bases from V and 7 from J, leaving 10 bases between them. CDR3 size: 14 residues. Amplified TCR beta CDR3 regions were obtained using RNA transcripts as template. The workflow started with a first-round RT-PCR run with HTBI primers and then moved on to a second-round multiplex PCR. TCRdb recomputed calls from the multiplex PCR reads with MiXCR, one row per CDR3 protein. The table includes 900,000 to 1,200,000 distinct CDR3 sequences, about two fifths detected once. This TCR came from an adult man with Graves' hyperthyroidism. The chain carries TRBV6-5 and TRBJ1-5; D gene ambiguous. The sequenced material came from peripheral blood or thyroid tissue (not recorded which). The CDR3 DNA follows: TGTGCCAGCAGTTACTCGCGGGGAGTGCAGCCCCAGCATTTT. As protein: CASSYSRGVQPQHF.